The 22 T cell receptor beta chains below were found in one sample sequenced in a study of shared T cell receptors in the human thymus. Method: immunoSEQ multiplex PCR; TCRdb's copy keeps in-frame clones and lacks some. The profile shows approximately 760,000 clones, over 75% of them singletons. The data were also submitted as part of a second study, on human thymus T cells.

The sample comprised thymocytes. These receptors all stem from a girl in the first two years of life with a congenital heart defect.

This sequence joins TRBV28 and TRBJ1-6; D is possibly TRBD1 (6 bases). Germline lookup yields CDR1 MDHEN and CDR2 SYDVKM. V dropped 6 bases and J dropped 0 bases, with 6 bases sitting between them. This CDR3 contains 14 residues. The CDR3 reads CASRDSSYNSPLHF. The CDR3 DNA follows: TGTGCCAGCAGGGACAGCTCCTATAATTCACCCCTCCACTTT. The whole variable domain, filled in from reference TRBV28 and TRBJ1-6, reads DVKVTQSSRYLVKRTGEKVFLECVQDMDHENMFWYRQDPGLGLRLIYFSYDVKMKEKGDIPEGYSVSREKKERFSLILESASTNQTSMYLCASRDSSYNSPLHFGNGTRLTVT.

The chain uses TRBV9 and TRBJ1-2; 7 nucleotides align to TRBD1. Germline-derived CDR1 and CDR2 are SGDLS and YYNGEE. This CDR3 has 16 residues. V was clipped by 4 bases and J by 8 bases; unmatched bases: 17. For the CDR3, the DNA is TGTGCCAGCAGCACAGGGAGGATACAGGGGTCGTCCGGCTACACCTTC. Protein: CASSTGRIQGSSGYTF.

The CDR3 nucleotides are TGTGCCACCAGCAGTCTGGAGGCTCTTTCGGAGACTGAAGCTTTCTTT. Residues: CATSSLEALSETEAFF. The chain joins TRBV15 to TRBJ1-1; no definite D call. The CDR3 covers 16 residues. Germline CDR1 reads LNHNV; CDR2 reads YYDKDF (reference sequence). The V end lost 3 bases, the J end lost 5 bases, and 19 bases lay between the germline ends. The full variable domain, completed using reference TRBV15 and TRBJ1-1, is DAMVIQNPRYQVTQFGKPVTLSCSQTLNHNVMYWYQQKSSQAPKLLFHYYDKDFNNEADTPDNFQSRRPNTSFCFLDIRSPGLGDTAMYLCATSSLEALSETEAFFGQGTRLTVV.

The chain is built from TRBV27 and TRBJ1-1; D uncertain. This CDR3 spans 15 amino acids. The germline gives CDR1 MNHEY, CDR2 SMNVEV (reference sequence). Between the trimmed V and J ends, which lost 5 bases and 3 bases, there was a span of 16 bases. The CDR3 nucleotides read TGTGCCAGCAGTCTAGGCGGGCGGATTGACACTGAAGCTTTCTTT. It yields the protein CASSLGGRIDTEAFF.

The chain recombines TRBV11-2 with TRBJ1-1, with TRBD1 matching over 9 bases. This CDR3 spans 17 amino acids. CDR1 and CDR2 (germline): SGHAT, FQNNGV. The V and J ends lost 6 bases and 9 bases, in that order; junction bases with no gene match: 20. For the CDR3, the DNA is TGTGCCAGCAGGGCTACGACCTACAGGGGGCAAGGTTGGAAAGCTTTCTTT. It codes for CASRATTYRGQGWKAFF.

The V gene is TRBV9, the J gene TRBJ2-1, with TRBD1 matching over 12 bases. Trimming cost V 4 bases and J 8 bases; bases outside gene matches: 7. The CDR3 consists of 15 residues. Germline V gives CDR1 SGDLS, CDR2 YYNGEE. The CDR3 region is CASSRRDRGQHEQFF. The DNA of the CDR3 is TGTGCCAGCAGCCGTCGGGACAGGGGGCAACATGAGCAGTTCTTC.

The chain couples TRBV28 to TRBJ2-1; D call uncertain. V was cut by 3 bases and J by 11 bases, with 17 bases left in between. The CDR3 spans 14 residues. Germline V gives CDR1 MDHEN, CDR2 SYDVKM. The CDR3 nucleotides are TGTGCCAGCAGTTTTTCCCGGTCAGACTTAAAGCAGTTCTTC. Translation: CASSFSRSDLKQFF.

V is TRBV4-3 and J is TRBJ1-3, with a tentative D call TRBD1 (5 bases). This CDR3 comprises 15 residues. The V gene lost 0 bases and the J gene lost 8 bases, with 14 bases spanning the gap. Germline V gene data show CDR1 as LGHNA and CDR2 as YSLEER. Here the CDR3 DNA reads TGCGCCAGCAGCCAAGATCCCAGGGATCGAGACACCATATATTTT. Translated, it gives CASSQDPRDRDTIYF.

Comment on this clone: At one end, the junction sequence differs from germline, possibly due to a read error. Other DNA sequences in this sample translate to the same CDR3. CDR3 bases: TGCGCCAGCAGCTTGACAGGGGGCAGCATGAACACTGAAGCCTTCTTT. Encoded protein: CASSLTGGSMNTEAFF. The V gene is TRBV5-1, the J gene TRBJ1-1, with 9 nucleotides matching TRBD1. Germline assignment: CDR1 SGHRS and CDR2 YFSETQ. The CDR3 spans 16 residues.

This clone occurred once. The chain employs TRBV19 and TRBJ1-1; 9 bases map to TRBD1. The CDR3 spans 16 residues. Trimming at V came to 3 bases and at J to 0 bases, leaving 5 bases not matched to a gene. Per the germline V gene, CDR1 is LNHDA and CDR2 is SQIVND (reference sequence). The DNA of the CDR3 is TGTGCCAGTAGTATCCGGGACAGGGCCATGAACACTGAAGCTTTCTTT. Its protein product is CASSIRDRAMNTEAFF.

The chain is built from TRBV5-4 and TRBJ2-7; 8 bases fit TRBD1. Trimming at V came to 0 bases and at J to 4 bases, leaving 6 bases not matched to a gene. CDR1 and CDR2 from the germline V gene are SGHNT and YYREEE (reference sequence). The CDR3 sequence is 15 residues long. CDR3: CASSLDGQGRYEQYF. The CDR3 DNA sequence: TGTGCCAGCAGCTTGGATGGACAGGGCCGGTACGAGCAGTACTTC.

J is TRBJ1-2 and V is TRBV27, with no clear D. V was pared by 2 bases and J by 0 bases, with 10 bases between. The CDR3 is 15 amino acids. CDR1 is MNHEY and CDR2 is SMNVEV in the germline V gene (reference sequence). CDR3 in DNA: TGTGCCAGCAGTTTAAGCGCCGGGGCTAACTATGGCTACACCTTC. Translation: CASSLSAGANYGYTF.

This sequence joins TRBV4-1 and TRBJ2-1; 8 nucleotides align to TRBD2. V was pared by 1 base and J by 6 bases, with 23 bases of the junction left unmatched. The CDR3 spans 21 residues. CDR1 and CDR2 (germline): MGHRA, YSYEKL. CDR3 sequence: CASSQGPRPQVGGAVFNEQFF. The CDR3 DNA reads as TGCGCCAGCAGCCAAGGCCCGAGGCCTCAAGTCGGGGGGGCCGTTTTCAATGAGCAGTTCTTC.

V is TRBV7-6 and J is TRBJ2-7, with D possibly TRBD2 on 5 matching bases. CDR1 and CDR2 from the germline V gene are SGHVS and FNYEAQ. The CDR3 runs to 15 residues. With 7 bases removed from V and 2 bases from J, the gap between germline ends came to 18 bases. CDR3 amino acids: CASTLGPGVAYEQYF. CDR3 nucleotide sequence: TGTGCCAGCACCCTCGGCCCCGGGGTCGCCTACGAGCAGTACTTC.

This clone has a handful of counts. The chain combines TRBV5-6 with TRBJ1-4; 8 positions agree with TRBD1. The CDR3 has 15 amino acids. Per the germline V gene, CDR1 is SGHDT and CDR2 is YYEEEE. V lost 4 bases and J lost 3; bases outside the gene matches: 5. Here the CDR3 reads CASSQGTGSNEKLFF. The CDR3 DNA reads TGTGCCAGCAGCCAAGGGACAGGTTCTAATGAAAAACTGTTTTTT.

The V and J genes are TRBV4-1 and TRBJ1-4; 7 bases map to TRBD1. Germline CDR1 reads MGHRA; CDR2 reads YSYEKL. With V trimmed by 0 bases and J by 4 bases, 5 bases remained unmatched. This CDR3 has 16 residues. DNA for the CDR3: TGCGCCAGCAGCCAAGATCTCCACAGGGGTAATGAAAAACTGTTTTTT. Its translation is CASSQDLHRGNEKLFF.

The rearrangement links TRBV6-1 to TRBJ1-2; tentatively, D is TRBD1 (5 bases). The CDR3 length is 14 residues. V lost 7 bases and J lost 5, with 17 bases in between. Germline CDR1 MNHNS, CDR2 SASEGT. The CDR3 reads CASNGHRSSYGYTF. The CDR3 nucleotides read TGTGCCAGCAACGGACATCGCTCATCTTATGGCTACACCTTC.

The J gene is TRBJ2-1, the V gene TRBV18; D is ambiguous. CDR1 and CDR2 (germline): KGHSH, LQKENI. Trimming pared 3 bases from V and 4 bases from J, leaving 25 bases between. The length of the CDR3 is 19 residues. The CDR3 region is CASSPILILKEMRYNEQFF. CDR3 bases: TGTGCCAGCTCACCCATACTAATCCTCAAGGAGATGCGGTACAATGAGCAGTTCTTC.

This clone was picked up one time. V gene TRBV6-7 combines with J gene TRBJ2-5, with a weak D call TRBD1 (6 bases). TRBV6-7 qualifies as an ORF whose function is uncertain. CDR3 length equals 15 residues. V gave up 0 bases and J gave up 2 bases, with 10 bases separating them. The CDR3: CASSYSGAGQETQYF. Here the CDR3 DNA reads TGTGCCAGCAGTTACTCGGGGGCAGGTCAAGAGACCCAGTACTTC.

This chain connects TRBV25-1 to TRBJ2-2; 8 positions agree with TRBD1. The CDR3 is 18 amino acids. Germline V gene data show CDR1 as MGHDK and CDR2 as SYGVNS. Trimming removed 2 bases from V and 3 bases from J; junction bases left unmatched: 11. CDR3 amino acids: CASSEDITRGQDTGELFF. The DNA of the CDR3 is TGTGCCAGCAGTGAAGATATTACCAGGGGGCAGGACACCGGGGAGCTGTTTTTT.

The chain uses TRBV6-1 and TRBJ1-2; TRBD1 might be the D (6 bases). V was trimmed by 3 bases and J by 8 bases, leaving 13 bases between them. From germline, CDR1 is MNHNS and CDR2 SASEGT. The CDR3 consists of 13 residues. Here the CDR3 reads CASSENRDMGYTF. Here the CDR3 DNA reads TGTGCCAGCAGTGAGAACAGGGATATGGGCTACACCTTC.

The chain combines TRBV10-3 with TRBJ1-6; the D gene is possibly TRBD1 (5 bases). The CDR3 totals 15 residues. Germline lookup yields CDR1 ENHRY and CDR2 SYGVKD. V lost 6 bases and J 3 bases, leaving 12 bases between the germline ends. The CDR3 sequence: CAIRDREDYNSPLHF. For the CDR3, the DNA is TGTGCCATCAGAGACAGAGAAGACTATAATTCACCCCTCCACTTT.